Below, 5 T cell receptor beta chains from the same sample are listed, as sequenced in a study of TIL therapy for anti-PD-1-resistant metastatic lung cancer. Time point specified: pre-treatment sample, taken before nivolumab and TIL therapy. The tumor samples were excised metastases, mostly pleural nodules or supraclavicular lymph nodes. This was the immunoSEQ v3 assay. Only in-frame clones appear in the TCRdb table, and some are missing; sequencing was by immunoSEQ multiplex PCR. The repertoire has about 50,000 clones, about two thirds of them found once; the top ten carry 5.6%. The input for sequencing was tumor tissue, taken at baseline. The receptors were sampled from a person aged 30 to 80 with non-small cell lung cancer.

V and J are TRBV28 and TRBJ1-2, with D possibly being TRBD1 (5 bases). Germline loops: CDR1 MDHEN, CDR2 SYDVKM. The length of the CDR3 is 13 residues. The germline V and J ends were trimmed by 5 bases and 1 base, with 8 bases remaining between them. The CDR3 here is CASSIDSNYGYTF. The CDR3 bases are TGTGCCAGCAGTATCGACAGTAACTATGGCTACACCTTC.

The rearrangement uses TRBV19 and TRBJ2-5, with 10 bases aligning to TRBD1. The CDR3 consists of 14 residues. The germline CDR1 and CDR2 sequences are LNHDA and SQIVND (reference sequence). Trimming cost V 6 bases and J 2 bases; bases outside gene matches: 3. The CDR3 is CASSDRGPQETQYF. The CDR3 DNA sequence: TGTGCCAGTAGCGACAGGGGGCCGCAAGAGACCCAGTACTTC. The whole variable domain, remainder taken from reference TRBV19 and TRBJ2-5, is DGGITQSPKYLFRKEGQNVTLSCEQNLNHDAMYWYRQDPGQGLRLIYYSQIVNDFQKGDIAEGYSVSREKKESFPLTVTSAQKNPTAFYLCASSDRGPQETQYFGPGTRLLVL.

The chain's CDR3 is CASSPPSFGGPYEQYF. For the CDR3, the DNA is TGTGCCAGCAGTCCCCCATCCTTCGGCGGACCCTACGAGCAGTACTTC. The chain links TRBV27 to TRBJ2-7; D unresolved. This CDR3 is 16 amino acids long. Per the germline V gene, CDR1 is MNHEY and CDR2 is SMNVEV (reference sequence). Between the trimmed V and J ends, which lost 5 bases and 2 bases, there was a span of 19 bases.

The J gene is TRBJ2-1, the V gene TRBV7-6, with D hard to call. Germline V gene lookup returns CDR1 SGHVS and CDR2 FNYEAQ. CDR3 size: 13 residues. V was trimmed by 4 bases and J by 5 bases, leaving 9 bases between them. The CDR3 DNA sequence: TGTGCCAGCAGCTCGCTTTTGAACAATGAGCAGTTCTTC. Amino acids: CASSSLLNNEQFF.

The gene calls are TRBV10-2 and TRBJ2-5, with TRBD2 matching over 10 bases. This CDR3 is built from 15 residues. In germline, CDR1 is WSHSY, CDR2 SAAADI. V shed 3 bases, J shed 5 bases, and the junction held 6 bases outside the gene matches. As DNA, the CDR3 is TGCGCCAGCAGTGAAAGCGGGGGGGCCGGGGAGACCCAGTACTTC. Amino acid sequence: CASSESGGAGETQYF.